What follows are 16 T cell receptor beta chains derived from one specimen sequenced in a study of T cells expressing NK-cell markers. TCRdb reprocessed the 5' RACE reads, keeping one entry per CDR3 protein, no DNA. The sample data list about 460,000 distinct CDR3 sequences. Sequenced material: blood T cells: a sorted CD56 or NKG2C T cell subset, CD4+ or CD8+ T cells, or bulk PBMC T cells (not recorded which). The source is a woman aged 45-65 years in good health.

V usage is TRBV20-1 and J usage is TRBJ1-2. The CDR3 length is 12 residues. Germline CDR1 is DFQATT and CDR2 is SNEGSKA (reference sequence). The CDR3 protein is CSASPDPYGYTF.

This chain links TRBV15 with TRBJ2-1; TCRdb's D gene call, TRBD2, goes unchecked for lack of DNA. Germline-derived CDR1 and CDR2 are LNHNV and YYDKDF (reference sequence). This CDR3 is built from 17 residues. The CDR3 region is CATSRDRGLARRNEQFF.

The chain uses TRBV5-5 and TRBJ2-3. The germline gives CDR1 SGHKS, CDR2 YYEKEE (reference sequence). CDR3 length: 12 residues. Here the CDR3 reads CASSTSSYTQYF.

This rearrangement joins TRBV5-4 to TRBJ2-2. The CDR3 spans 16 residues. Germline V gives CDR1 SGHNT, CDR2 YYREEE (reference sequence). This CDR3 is CASTLPLGSGTGELFF.

CDR3: CASSYKLAGEGEQFF. The chain uses TRBV6-5 and TRBJ2-1; absent DNA, TCRdb's TRBD2 call cannot be checked. There are 15 residues in the CDR3. CDR1 is MNHEY and CDR2 is SVGAGI in the germline V gene.

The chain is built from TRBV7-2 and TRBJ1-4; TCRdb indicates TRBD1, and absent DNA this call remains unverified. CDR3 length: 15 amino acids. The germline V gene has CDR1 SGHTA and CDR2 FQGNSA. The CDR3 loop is CASSAQGPTNEKLFF.

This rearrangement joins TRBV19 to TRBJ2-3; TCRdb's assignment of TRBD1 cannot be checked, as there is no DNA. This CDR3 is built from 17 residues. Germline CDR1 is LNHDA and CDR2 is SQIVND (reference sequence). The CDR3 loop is CASSPHGQGTSTDTQYF.

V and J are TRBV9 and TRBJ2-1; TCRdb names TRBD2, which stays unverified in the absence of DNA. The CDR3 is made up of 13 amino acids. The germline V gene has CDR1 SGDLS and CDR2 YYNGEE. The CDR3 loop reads CASSLQGGNEQFF.

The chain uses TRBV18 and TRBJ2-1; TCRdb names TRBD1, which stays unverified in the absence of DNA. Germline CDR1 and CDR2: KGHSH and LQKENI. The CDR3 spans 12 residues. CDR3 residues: CASSAGENEQFF.

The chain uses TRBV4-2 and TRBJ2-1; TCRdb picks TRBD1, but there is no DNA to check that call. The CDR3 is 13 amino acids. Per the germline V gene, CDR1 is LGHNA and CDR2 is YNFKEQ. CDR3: CASSQEGGREQFF.

CDR3 region: CASSHGPYEQYF. The chain has TRBV3-1 and TRBJ2-7. Germline-derived CDR1 and CDR2 are LGHDT and YNNKEL (reference sequence). The length of the CDR3 is 12 residues.

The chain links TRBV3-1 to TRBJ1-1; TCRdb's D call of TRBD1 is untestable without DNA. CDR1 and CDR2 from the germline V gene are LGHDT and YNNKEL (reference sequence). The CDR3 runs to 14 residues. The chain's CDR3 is CASSHGDRWTEAFF.

This CDR3 reads CATSDPGSYQPQHF. The chain combines TRBV24-1 with TRBJ1-5; TCRdb reports TRBD1, a call that lacks DNA to check it against. The CDR3 covers 14 residues. Germline V gene sequence: CDR1 KGHDR, CDR2 SFDVKD.

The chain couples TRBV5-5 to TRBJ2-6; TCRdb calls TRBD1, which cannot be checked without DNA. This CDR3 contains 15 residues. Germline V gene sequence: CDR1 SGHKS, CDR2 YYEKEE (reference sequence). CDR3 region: CASNQGTLGANVLTF.

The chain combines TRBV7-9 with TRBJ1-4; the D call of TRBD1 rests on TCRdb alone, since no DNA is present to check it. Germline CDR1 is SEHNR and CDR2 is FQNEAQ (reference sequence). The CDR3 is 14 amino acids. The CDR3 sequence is CASSPQDRDEKLFF.

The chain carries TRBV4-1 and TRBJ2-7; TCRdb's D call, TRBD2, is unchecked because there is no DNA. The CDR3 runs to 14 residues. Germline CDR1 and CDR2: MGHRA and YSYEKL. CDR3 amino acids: CASSQDSGRYEQYF.